This T cell receptor beta chain emerged from a study of response to subunit inactivated influenza vaccine. Study-wide results and limits: Each seasonal influenza vaccination, the authors suggested, recruits few new T cells.

TCRdb reprocessed the RT-PCR reads via MiXCR and lists one record per CDR3 protein. The table records about half a million distinct CDR3 sequences, 6% to 9% of them present only once. With respect to this clonotype: The antigen is undetermined.

Sequences were derived from PBMCs from blood, sampled around 2 years after vaccination. The TCR originated in a man aged 50 to 75 who received an inactivated influenza vaccine.

CDR3 in DNA: TGTGCCAGCATATCAATTGCCAAAAACATTCAGTACTTC. Protein sequence: CASISIAKNIQYF. This rearrangement joins TRBV6-1 to TRBJ2-4; D gene uncertain. Trimming cost V 7 bases and J 1 base, with 8 bases left between them. The CDR3 is 13 amino acids. Germline assignment: CDR1 MNHNS and CDR2 SASEGT.